The sequence of this T cell receptor (beta chain) was determined in a study of identical twins. The V end lost 1 base, the J end lost 6 bases, and 13 bases lay between the germline ends. This CDR3 is 15 amino acids long. Per the germline V gene, CDR1 is LGHDT and CDR2 is YNNKEL (reference sequence). TCRdb re-called the 5' RACE reads through MiXCR, storing one row per CDR3 protein. The sample has fewer than 350,000 distinct CDR3 sequences, more than 6.5% seen once. This clonotype was detected only a few times. These data were also filed under a second study, of yellow fever vaccine responses in identical twins.

This sequence originates from a woman under 30 in good health. The V and J genes are TRBV3-1 and TRBJ2-1; D possibly corresponds to TRBD2 (5 bases). The specimen was memory (CD45RO+) T cells sorted from blood. The CDR3 is CASSQVKVRGNEQFF. The CDR3 nucleotides read TGTGCCAGCAGCCAAGTAAAAGTTCGGGGCAATGAGCAGTTCTTC.